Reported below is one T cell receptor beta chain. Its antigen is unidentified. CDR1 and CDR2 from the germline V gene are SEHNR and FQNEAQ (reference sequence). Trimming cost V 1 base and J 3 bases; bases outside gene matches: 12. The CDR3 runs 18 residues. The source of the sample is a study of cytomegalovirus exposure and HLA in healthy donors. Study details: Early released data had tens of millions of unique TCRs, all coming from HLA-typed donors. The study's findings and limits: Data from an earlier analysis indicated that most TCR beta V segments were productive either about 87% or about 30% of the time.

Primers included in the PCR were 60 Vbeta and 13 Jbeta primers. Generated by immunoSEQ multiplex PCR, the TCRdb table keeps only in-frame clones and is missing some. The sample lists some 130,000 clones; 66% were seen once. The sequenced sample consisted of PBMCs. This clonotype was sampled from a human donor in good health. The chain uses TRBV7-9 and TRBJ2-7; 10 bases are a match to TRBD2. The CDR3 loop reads CASSLDSSGSHFGYEQYF. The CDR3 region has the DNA TGTGCCAGCAGCTTAGATTCTAGCGGGAGCCACTTTGGCTACGAGCAGTACTTC.